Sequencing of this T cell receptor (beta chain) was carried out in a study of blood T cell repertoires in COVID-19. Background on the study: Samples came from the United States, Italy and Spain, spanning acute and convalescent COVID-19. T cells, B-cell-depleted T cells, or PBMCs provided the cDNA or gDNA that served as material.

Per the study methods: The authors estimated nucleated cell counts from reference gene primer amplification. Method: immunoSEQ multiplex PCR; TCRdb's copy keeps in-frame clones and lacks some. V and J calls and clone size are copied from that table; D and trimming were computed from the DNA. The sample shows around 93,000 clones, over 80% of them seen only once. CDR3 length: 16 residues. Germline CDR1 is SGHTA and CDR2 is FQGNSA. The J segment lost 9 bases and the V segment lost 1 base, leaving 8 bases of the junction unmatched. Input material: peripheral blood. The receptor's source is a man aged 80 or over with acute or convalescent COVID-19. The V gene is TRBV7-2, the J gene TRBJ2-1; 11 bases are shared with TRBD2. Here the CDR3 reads CASSLEGLAGGGEQFF. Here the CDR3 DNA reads TGTGCCAGCAGCTTAGAGGGTCTAGCGGGGGGTGGTGAGCAGTTCTTC.